This T cell receptor (beta chain) was sequenced during a study of blood T cell repertoires in COVID-19. Background on the study: Acute and convalescent COVID-19 samples came from the United States, Italy and Spain.

Measured with immunoSEQ multiplex PCR; TCRdb has only the in-frame clones, and not every one. Of some 240,000 clones in the sample, approximately 85% were seen once. V dropped 0 bases and J dropped 1 base, with 12 bases sitting between them. This CDR3 is 15 amino acids long. Germline V lookup: CDR1 GTSNPN, CDR2 SVGIG (reference sequence). The sample taken for sequencing was peripheral blood. The chain has TRBV30 and TRBJ1-2, with a weak D call TRBD1 (5 bases). This receptor was obtained from a woman aged 60-75 years with active or convalescent COVID-19. CDR3 nucleotides: TGTGCCTGGAGTGTAGGGGTCGGCCGTAACTATGGCTACACCTTC. It encodes CAWSVGVGRNYGYTF. Looking up the rest from reference TRBV30 and TRBJ1-2 gives the full variable domain: SQTIHQWPATLVQPVGSPLSLECTVEGTSNPNLYWYRQAAGRGLQLLFYSVGIGQISSEVPQNLSASRPQDRQFILSSKKLLLSDSGFYLCAWSVGVGRNYGYTFGSGTRLTVV.